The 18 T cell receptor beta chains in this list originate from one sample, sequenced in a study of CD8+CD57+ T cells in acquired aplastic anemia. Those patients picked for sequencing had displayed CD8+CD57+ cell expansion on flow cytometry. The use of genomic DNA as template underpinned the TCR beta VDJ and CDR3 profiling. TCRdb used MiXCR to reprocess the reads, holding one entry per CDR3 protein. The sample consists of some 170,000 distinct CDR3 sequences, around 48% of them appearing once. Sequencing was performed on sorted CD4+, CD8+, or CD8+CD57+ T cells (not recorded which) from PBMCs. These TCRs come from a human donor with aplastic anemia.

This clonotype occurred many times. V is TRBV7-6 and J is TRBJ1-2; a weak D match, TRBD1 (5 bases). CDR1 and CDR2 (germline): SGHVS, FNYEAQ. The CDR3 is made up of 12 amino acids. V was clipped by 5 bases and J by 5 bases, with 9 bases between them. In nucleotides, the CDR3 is TGTGCCAGCAGCGATCAGGGATATGGCTACACCTTC. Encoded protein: CASSDQGYGYTF.

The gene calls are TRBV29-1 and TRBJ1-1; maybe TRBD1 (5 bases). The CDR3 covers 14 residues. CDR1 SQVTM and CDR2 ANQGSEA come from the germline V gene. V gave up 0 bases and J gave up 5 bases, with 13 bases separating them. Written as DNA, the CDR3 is TGCAGCGTTGAAGATTCGGCAGGGAAGACTGAAGCTTTCTTT. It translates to CSVEDSAGKTEAFF.

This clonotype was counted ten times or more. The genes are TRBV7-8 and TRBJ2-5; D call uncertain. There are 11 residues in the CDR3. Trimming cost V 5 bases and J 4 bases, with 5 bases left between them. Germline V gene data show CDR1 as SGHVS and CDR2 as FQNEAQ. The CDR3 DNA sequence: TGTGCCAGCAGCACCCGAGAGACCCAGTACTTC. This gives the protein CASSTRETQYF.

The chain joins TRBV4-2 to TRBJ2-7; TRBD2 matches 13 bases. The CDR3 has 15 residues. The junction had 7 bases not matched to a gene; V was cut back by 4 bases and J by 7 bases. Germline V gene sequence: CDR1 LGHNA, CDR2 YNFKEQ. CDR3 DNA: TGTGCCAGCAGCCCCCGGACTAGCGGGAGCGGGGAGCAGTACTTC. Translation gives CASSPRTSGSGEQYF.

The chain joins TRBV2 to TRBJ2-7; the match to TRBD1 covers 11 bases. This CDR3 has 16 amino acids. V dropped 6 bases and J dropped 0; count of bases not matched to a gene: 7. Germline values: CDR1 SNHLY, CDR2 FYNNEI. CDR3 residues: CASRELGQGVSYEQYF. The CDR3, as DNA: TGTGCCAGCAGAGAATTGGGACAGGGGGTCTCCTACGAGCAGTACTTC.

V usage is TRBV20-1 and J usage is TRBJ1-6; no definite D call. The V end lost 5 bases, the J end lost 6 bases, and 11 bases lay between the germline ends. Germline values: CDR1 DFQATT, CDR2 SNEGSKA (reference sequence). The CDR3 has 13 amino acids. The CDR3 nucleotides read TGCAGTGCTCGCGGGAGAGTTAATTCACCCCTCCACTTT. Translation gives CSARGRVNSPLHF.

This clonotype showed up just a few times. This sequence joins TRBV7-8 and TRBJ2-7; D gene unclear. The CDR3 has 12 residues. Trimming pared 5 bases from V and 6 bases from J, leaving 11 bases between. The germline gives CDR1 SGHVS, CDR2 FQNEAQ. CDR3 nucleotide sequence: TGTGCCAGCAGCCCAGGACGGGTCGAGCAGTACTTC. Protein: CASSPGRVEQYF.

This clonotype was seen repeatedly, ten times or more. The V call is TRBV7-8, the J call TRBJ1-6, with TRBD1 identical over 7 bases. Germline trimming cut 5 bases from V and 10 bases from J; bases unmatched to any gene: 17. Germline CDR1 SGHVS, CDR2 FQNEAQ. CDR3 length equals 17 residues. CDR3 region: CASSPSEFWDSKSPLHF. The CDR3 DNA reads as TGTGCCAGCAGCCCATCCGAGTTTTGGGACAGCAAGTCACCCCTCCACTTT.

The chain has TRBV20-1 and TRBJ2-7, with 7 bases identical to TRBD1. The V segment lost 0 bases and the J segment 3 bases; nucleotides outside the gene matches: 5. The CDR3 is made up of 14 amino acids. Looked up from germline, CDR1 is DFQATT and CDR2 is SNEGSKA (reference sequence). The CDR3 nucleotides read TGCAGTGCTAGAGATCGGGGACAGCTCTACGAGCAGTACTTC. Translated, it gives CSARDRGQLYEQYF.

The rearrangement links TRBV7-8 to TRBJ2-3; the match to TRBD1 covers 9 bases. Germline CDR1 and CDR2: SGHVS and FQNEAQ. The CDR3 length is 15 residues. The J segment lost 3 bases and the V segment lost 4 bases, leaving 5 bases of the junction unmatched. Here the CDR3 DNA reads TGTGCCAGCAGCTCACAGGGGGCGCGAACAGATACGCAGTATTTT. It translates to CASSSQGARTDTQYF.

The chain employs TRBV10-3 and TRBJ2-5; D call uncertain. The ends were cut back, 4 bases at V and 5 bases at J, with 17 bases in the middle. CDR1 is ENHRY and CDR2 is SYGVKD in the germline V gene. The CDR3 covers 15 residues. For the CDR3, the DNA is TGTGCCATCAGTGTAGGGAATAGCTTGTGGGAGACCCAGTACTTC. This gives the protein CAISVGNSLWETQYF.

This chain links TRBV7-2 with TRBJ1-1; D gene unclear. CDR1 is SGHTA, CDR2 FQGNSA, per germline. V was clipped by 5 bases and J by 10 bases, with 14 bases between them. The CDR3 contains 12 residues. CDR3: CASSLRLGAAFF. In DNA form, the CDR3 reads TGTGCCAGCAGCCTAAGACTGGGCGCAGCTTTCTTT.

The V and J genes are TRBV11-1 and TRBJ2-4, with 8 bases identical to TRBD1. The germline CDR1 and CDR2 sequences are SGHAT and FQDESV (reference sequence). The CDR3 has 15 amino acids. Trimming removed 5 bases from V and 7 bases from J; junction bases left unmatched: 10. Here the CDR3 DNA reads TGTGCCAGCAGCCCCGCCCGCGGACAGGGTAACATTCAGTACTTC. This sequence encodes CASSPARGQGNIQYF.

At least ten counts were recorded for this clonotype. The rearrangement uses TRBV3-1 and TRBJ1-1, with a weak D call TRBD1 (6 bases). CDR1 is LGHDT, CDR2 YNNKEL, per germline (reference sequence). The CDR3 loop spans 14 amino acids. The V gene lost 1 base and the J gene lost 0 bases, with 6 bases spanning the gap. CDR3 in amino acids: CASSQGTVNTEAFF. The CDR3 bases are TGTGCCAGCAGCCAAGGGACAGTGAACACTGAAGCTTTCTTT. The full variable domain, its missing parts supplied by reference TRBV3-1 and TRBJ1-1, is DTAVSQTPKYLVTQMGNDKSIKCEQNLGHDTMYWYKQDSKKFLKIMFSYNNKELIINETVPNRFSPKSPDKAHLNLHINSLELGDSAVYFCASSQGTVNTEAFFGQGTRLTVV.

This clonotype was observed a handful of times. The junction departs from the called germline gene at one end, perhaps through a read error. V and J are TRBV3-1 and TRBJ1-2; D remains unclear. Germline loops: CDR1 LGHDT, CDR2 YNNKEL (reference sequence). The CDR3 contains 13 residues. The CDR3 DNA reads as TGTGCCAGCAGCCAAGGGGGAGACTATGGCTACATCTTC. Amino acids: CASSQGGDYGYIF.

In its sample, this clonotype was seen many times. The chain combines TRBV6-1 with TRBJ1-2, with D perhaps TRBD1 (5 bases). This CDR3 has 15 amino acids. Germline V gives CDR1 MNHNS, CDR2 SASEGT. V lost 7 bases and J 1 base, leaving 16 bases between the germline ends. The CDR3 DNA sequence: TGTGCCAGCACCAAGGGGCAGGGCGGTAACTATGGCTACACCTTC. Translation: CASTKGQGGNYGYTF.

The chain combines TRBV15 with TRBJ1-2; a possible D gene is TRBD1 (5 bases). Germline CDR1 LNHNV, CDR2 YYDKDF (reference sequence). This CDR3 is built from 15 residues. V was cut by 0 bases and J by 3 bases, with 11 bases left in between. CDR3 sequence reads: CATSRDSGTYYGYTF. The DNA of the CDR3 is TGTGCCACCAGCAGAGATTCCGGGACCTACTATGGCTACACCTTC.

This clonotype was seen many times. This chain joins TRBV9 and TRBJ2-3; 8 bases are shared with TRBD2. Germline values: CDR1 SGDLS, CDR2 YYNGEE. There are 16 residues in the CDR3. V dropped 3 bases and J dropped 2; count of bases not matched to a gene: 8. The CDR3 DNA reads TGTGCCAGCAGCGCTACGGTTAGCGGGGACACAGATACGCAGTATTTT. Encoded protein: CASSATVSGDTDTQYF.